The subject of this entry is one T cell receptor (beta chain). Libraries were prepared by immunoSEQ multiplex PCR; TCRdb keeps only in-frame clonotypes and omits some of them. The sample lists over 110,000 clones, 80% to 95% seen once, with about 11% in the top ten. The data belong to a study of control samples from healthy donors and cancer patients. Germline lookup yields CDR1 SEHNR and CDR2 FQNEAQ (reference sequence). Trimming removed 5 bases at V and 3 bases at J, with 13 bases between. The CDR3 extends over 14 amino acids. The specimen sequenced was blood. The TCR originated in a man aged 30 to 39 in good health. The rearrangement uses TRBV7-9 and TRBJ1-1, with D unresolved. The CDR3 coding sequence is TGTGCCAGCAGCGCCCACCAAGGGCACACTGAAGCTTTCTTT. Its translation is CASSAHQGHTEAFF. Together with reference TRBV7-9 and TRBJ1-1, the CDR3 gives the full variable domain: DTGVSQNPRHKITKRGQNVTFRCDPISEHNRLYWYRQTLGQGPEFLTYFQNEAQLEKSRLLSDRFSAERPKGSFSTLEIQRTEQGDSAMYLCASSAHQGHTEAFFGQGTRLTVV.